The present entry profiles one T cell receptor beta chain with its context. TCRdb reprocessed the RT-PCR reads with MiXCR, giving one entry per CDR3 protein. Of more than 150,000 distinct CDR3 sequences detected, approximately 41% appear once; the ten largest clones hold about 30%. This sample is part of a study of patients and donors after allogeneic stem cell transplantation. This CDR3 is 16 amino acids long. V lost 1 base, J lost 1 base, and 11 bases lay in between. CDR1 and CDR2 from the germline V gene are LGHNA and YNFKEQ. Sequenced sample: blood, either unsorted or a sorted T cell fraction (not recorded which). The TCR originated in a human donor who was either an allogeneic HSCT recipient or a stem cell or donor lymphocyte infusion donor (not recorded which). It is not recorded whose cells these are; they may come from a transplant donor. The chain has TRBV4-2 and TRBJ2-1, with D perhaps being TRBD1 or TRBD2 (6 bases each). In DNA, the CDR3 is TGTGCCAGCAGCCAAGTCGGGGGCCTTTCCTACAATGAGCAGTTCTTC. Its protein product is CASSQVGGLSYNEQFF.